At least ten counts were recorded for the clone carrying this T cell receptor beta chain. Its antigen remains unidentified. This specimen comes from a study of CD8+CD57+ T cells in acquired aplastic anemia. For the study at large: Sorted CD4+ and CD8+ cells gave an average of around 3 ug of DNA. The study obtained 11 million or so reads on average for CD4+ cells from healthy donors.

The CDR3 sequence is 13 residues long. The V end lost 6 bases, the J end lost 3 bases, and 6 bases lay between the germline ends. CDR1 and CDR2 (germline): MNHNS, SASEGT. Genomic DNA, serving as template, underwent TCR beta VDJ and CDR3 profiling. TCRdb called the reads again in MiXCR, with one record for every CDR3 protein. The table lists about 140,000 distinct CDR3 sequences, roughly 40% of them singletons. Whole-study findings and limits: Patients versus controls showed no significant CD8+ Simpson's diversity difference. The study identified roughly 29 CD8+ CDR3 sequences shared by patients and controls.

The sequence was collected from a human donor in good health, serving as a control. The chain combines TRBV6-1 with TRBJ1-6; no clear D. Sequencing input: sorted CD4+, CD8+, or CD8+CD57+ T cells (not recorded which) from PBMCs. The chain's CDR3 is CASSEGYNSPLHF. The CDR3 DNA reads TGTGCCAGCAGCGAGGGCTATAATTCACCCCTCCACTTT.